This T cell receptor beta chain originates from a study of CD8+ T cells in alopecia areata (dated by TCRdb to between 2017 and 2018). A note on the overall study: The treated patients, all with moderate-to-severe alopecia areata, were enrolled in an open-label pilot trial of oral tofacitinib given at 5 to 10 mg twice daily. Patients stayed on tofacitinib for 6 to 18 months and then had 6 months of follow-up off drug so that delayed response and recurrence could be assessed. The SALT score, which quantifies the percentage of affected scalp surface area, was used to measure disease severity in treated patients. The study used high-throughput TCRbeta sequencing to examine T cell clonal expansion in alopecia areata, in both the C3H/HeJ mouse model and human patients. Human TCRbeta sequencing covered scalp tissue and sorted CD4+ and CD8+ peripheral blood T cells from patchy and totalis/universalis alopecia areata patients and healthy controls. Biopsies were taken from tofacitinib-treated patients at baseline and again at 4 and 24 weeks into treatment, and several of those patients also had a later scalp biopsy. Scalp clonality was compared among normal scalp (n=4), patchy alopecia areata scalp (n=8), and alopecia totalis/universalis scalp (n=8). RNA came from the PAXgene miRNA kit for fixed scalp, the miRNeasy kit for PBMCs, and the RNeasy kit for mouse skin. TCRbeta CDR3 regions were amplified by immunoSEQ multiplex PCR with 35 Vbeta forward and 13 Jbeta reverse primers. Summary of the overall study and its limitations: Scalp clonality and the number of expanded CD8+ clones among the top 100 scalp clones were significantly decreased by tofacitinib. Compared with normal scalp, lesional scalp, particularly in alopecia totalis/universalis, had higher clonality and more expanded CD8+ clones, which suggests antigenic drive. Because the treated cohort was small and had just a single nonresponder, larger studies are needed to establish links between baseline CD8+ expansion and response. Resident alphabeta T cells in normal human skin are also sequenced, complicating scalp TCR repertoire analysis, unlike mouse skin dominated by gammadelta T cells. Shared TCR sequences between patients were less evident than in mice, which may be partly attributable to HLA diversity in the patient population. During tofacitinib treatment, many expanded lesional clones stuck around in both scalp and blood, and this persistence may partly explain why relapse happens after treatment is stopped.

Details on this clone: The antigen it binds to is not known. Qualities for individual bases were not recorded, and no much larger clone is one base off.

According to the study, the label for this sample's time point signals: less than 30 weeks on oral tofacitinib. The label giving this sample's treatment or condition can be read as: oral pan-JAK inhibitor, 5-10 mg twice daily. Peripheral blood and lesional scalp punch biopsies were obtained from patients with alopecia areata. PBMCs were isolated by density centrifugation and stained for CD3, CD4 and CD8, and CD4+ and CD8+ T cells were sorted on a FACSAria. Trimming accounts for 10 bases at V and 6 bases at J, while the number of junction bases matched to no gene is 9. The CDR3 runs 12 residues from the cysteine to the phenylalanine. The entry retains the CDR3 DNA only, 36 bases that are in frame from base 1. The germline V gene specifies SNHLY as CDR1 and FYNNEI as CDR2. Receptor amplification or capture employed the immunoSEQ multiplex PCR assay. RNA was extracted from all samples and reverse transcribed into cDNA as template for TCR sequencing. First-strand cDNA was synthesized using SuperScript III with a 2:1 mix of oligo-dT and random hexamers. Amplification bias was assessed with a synthetic immune receptor repertoire, and residual bias was removed computationally. Under the source paper's analysis protocol: After raw reads were preprocessed to remove errors, the CDR3 was defined following IMGT conventions as running from the conserved cysteine to phenylalanine. To get clonality, Shannon entropy was normalized by log2 of the number of productive unique TCRs and the result was subtracted from 1. CD4 or CD8 identity of scalp clones was inferred by cross-referencing scalp TCRbeta sequences with sorted blood CD4 and CD8 repertoires. TCRdb holds this immuneACCESS table with in-frame rearrangements only. Some clones are missing; in checked studies, unresolved V genes explain under half, and the rest has no known cause. Clone size and the V and J calls come from that table; the DNA yielded D and trimming. Here the sample has about 190,000 clones; roughly 60% occur a single time. The leading ten clones occupy approximately 0.97% of the sample.

The rearrangement joined TRBV2 to TRBJ2-7, with TRBD2 identical over 7 junction bases. This sample comprised CD4+ T cells sorted from blood, obtained at week 24, from a patient treated with tofacitinib. This receptor was obtained from a human donor with alopecia areata. The CDR3 sequence is CAIPSGEGEQYF. In nucleotides, the sequence is TGTGCCATCCCGTCGGGGGAGGGCGAGCAGTACTTC.